This entry lists 21 T cell receptor beta chains sequenced from one sample in a study of blood T cell repertoires in COVID-19. Assay: immunoSEQ multiplex PCR; the TCRdb copy retains only in-frame clones and omits some. The table shows 99,000 or so clones, with roughly 82% occurring only once. Sequenced input: peripheral blood. These receptors originate from a man aged 55 to 70 with acute or convalescent COVID-19.

The rearrangement links TRBV7-3 to TRBJ2-5; D uncertain. This CDR3 contains 14 residues. V shed 3 bases and J shed 1 base, with 9 bases lying between them. Germline V lookup: CDR1 SGHTA, CDR2 FQGTGA. This CDR3 is CASSLTGPQETQYF. The CDR3 coding sequence is TGTGCCAGCAGCTTGACGGGTCCCCAAGAGACCCAGTACTTC.

The chain carries TRBV2 and TRBJ1-2; D is perhaps TRBD1 (6 bases). With 2 bases removed from V and 7 bases from J, the gap between germline ends came to 20 bases. The CDR3 totals 16 residues. Germline values: CDR1 SNHLY, CDR2 FYNNEI. The CDR3 reads CASSEWGQARGSGYTF. CDR3 bases: TGTGCCAGCAGTGAATGGGGGCAGGCTCGAGGGAGTGGCTACACCTTC.

The gene calls are TRBV4-2 and TRBJ2-1, with 10 bases lining up with TRBD2. The CDR3 extends over 15 amino acids. The germline CDR1 and CDR2 sequences are LGHNA and YNFKEQ. J gave up 9 bases and V 1 base, and 6 bases lay outside the gene matches. The CDR3 nucleotides read TGTGCCAGCAGCCAAGTACAGCGGGGGGGCGGTGAGCAGTTCTTC. Translation gives CASSQVQRGGGEQFF.

This sequence joins TRBV7-9 and TRBJ2-7; a possible D gene is TRBD2 (6 bases). Deletions cut 3 bases from V and 6 bases from J, with 9 bases between. Germline values: CDR1 SEHNR, CDR2 FQNEAQ (reference sequence). This CDR3 spans 12 amino acids. CDR3 sequence (DNA): TGTGCCAGCAGCTTCTCGGAGGGCGAGCAGTACTTC. The encoded protein is CASSFSEGEQYF.

The chain is built from TRBV4-1 and TRBJ1-6; 10 bases are shared with TRBD1. The CDR3 totals 18 residues. Germline values: CDR1 MGHRA, CDR2 YSYEKL. Germline trimming cut 0 bases from V and 1 base from J; bases unmatched to any gene: 3. The chain's CDR3 is CASSQDGTGESYNSPLHF. CDR3 in DNA: TGCGCCAGCAGCCAAGATGGGACAGGGGAATCCTATAATTCACCCCTCCACTTT.

This clone was seen just once. The chain is built from TRBV6-5 and TRBJ2-3; 10 bases match TRBD1. The junction had 9 bases not matched to a gene; V was cut back by 2 bases and J by 10 bases. From germline, CDR1 is MNHEY and CDR2 SVGAGI. The CDR3 covers 15 residues. CDR3 amino acids: CASSYNRQGAVAQYF. CDR3 nucleotides: TGTGCCAGCAGTTACAACCGACAGGGGGCGGTCGCGCAGTATTTT.

The chain combines TRBV20-1 with TRBJ2-1; a weak D match, TRBD1 (5 bases). Germline assignment: CDR1 DFQATT and CDR2 SNEGSKA (reference sequence). Trimming shortened V by 3 bases and J by 15 bases, and 15 bases separated the two germline ends. The CDR3 has 11 residues. CDR3 region: CSASPEGVGFF. In DNA, the CDR3 is TGCAGTGCTAGTCCGGAAGGGGTGGGGTTCTTC.

This chain connects TRBV6-7 to TRBJ2-1; TRBD1 matches at 9 bases. TRBV6-7 is designated an ORF whose function remains uncertain. The CDR3 spans 12 residues. With V trimmed by 10 bases and J by 6 bases, 4 bases remained unmatched. DNA of the CDR3: TGTGCCACGGGACAGGGAAGCAATGAGCAGTTCTTC. Translated, it gives CATGQGSNEQFF.

This chain connects TRBV5-1 to TRBJ2-5, with 7 bases that match TRBD2. CDR3 length: 14 amino acids. Per the germline V gene, CDR1 is SGHRS and CDR2 is YFSETQ. The V segment lost 0 bases and the J segment 4 bases; nucleotides outside the gene matches: 3. The chain's CDR3 is CASSLAVAGETQYF. CDR3 coding DNA: TGCGCCAGCAGCTTGGCGGTAGCGGGAGAGACCCAGTACTTC.

CDR3 sequence reads: CASSPRGTSGSYNEQFF. The CDR3 nucleotides are TGTGCCAGCAGTCCTCGTGGGACTAGCGGGAGTTACAATGAGCAGTTCTTC. V is TRBV6-6 and J is TRBJ2-1; the match to TRBD2 covers 14 bases. The J segment lost 4 bases and the V segment lost 5 bases, leaving 7 bases of the junction unmatched. Germline V gene lookup returns CDR1 MNHNY and CDR2 SVGAGI (reference sequence). The CDR3 is 17 amino acids.

The chain uses TRBV5-1 and TRBJ2-5; D gene ambiguous. V shed 4 bases and J shed 5 bases, with 9 bases lying between them. Germline CDR1 is SGHRS and CDR2 is YFSETQ. The CDR3 is made up of 12 amino acids. DNA for the CDR3: TGCGCCAGCAGCGAGACTCAGGAGACCCAGTACTTC. Translation: CASSETQETQYF.

This chain connects TRBV30 to TRBJ2-3; TRBD1 is a possible D gene (7 bases). From germline, CDR1 is GTSNPN and CDR2 SVGIG (reference sequence). CDR3 length: 14 residues. The germline V and J ends were trimmed by 4 bases and 2 bases, with 13 bases remaining between them. The CDR3: CAWIGRGDTDTQYF. The CDR3 DNA reads as TGTGCCTGGATCGGCAGGGGGGACACAGATACGCAGTATTTT.

This clone came up once. The V and J genes are TRBV19 and TRBJ2-1, with a tentative D call TRBD1 (6 bases). V lost 4 bases and J 4 bases, leaving 14 bases between the germline ends. The CDR3 sequence is 15 residues long. Germline loops: CDR1 LNHDA, CDR2 SQIVND (reference sequence). The CDR3 protein is CASSTPGQVYNEQFF. CDR3 coding DNA: TGTGCCAGTAGTACACCGGGACAAGTATACAATGAGCAGTTCTTC.

The V call is TRBV2, the J call TRBJ2-5; TRBD1 might be the D (6 bases). The V gene's germline CDR1 is SNHLY and CDR2 FYNNEI. The CDR3 is 13 residues long. The V end was cut by 4 bases, the J end by 2 bases, with 8 bases between. Here the CDR3 reads CASSGQVQETQYF. CDR3 coding DNA: TGTGCCAGCAGTGGACAGGTACAAGAGACCCAGTACTTC.

The chain employs TRBV7-3 and TRBJ1-1; 7 bases fit TRBD1. Germline V gives CDR1 SGHTA, CDR2 FQGTGA. CDR3 size: 14 residues. Trimming took 5 bases from V and 1 from J; bases not matched to a gene: 4. The CDR3 is CASSLGTANTEAFF. The CDR3 DNA reads TGTGCCAGCAGCCTCGGGACAGCGAACACTGAAGCTTTCTTT.

V is TRBV11-3 and J is TRBJ1-2; D may be TRBD1 (5 bases). Per germline, CDR1 SGHNT and CDR2 YENEEA. The CDR3 covers 12 residues. V dropped 3 bases and J dropped 5 bases, with 7 bases sitting between them. CDR3 loop: CASSLTVYGYTF. In DNA, the CDR3 is TGTGCCAGCAGCTTGACAGTTTATGGCTACACCTTC.

V is TRBV7-2 and J is TRBJ2-1; weak D call: TRBD2 (5 bases). Germline V gene lookup returns CDR1 SGHTA and CDR2 FQGNSA. The CDR3 extends over 14 amino acids. V lost 2 bases and J lost 9, with 14 bases in between. This CDR3 is CASSLRGREGEQFF. The CDR3 DNA is TGTGCCAGCAGCTTAAGAGGTCGGGAAGGTGAGCAGTTCTTC.

V and J are TRBV7-6 and TRBJ1-1; TRBD1 aligns across 8 bases. Per the germline V gene, CDR1 is SGHVS and CDR2 is FNYEAQ. V dropped 5 bases and J dropped 3; count of bases not matched to a gene: 5. The CDR3 runs to 14 residues. The CDR3 DNA follows: TGTGCCAGCAGCCTCGGACAGGGTCACACTGAAGCTTTCTTT. Residues: CASSLGQGHTEAFF.

The V and J genes are TRBV4-3 and TRBJ2-1, with D perhaps matching TRBD2 (7 bases). V lost 0 bases to trimming and J lost 2 bases, with 14 bases between them. Germline V gene data show CDR1 as LGHNA and CDR2 as YSLEER. The CDR3 is 17 amino acids. The CDR3 region has the DNA TGCGCCAGCAGCCAAGATGCGGGGGCGCTTACCTACAATGAGCAGTTCTTC. Its translation: CASSQDAGALTYNEQFF.

The gene calls are TRBV6-1 and TRBJ1-2, with D unclear. Trimming removed 1 base from V and 0 bases from J, with 6 bases in between. CDR3 length: 14 residues. CDR1 MNHNS and CDR2 SASEGT come from the germline V gene. CDR3: CASSEGATNYGYTF. Here the CDR3 DNA reads TGTGCCAGCAGTGAAGGGGCGACTAACTATGGCTACACCTTC.

V and J are TRBV18 and TRBJ1-1; 8 nucleotides agree with TRBD1. The ends lost 3 bases at V and 2 bases at J; junction bases unmatched: 5. The germline V gene encodes CDR1 KGHSH and CDR2 LQKENI. This CDR3 region has 15 residues. The DNA for the CDR3 is TGTGCCAGCTCACCGATCGGGACAGGAAACACTGAAGCTTTCTTT. Its translation is CASSPIGTGNTEAFF.